One sample yielded the 32 T cell receptor beta chains listed below, sequenced in a study of vaccination effects on CD4 cells after COVID-19 (dated by TCRdb to between 2022 and 2023). In the ViraFEST assay, PBMC were stimulated with viral peptide pools, and antigen-specific CD4+ T cell clonotypes were then identified by expansion using TCR sequencing. After roughly 11 days of culture, CD4+ T cells were isolated with the EasySep CD4+ T cell isolation kit. None of the healthy vaccine recipients had a prior SARS-CoV-2 infection, which was confirmed by nucleocapsid antibody tests that came back negative both before and after vaccination. What these receptors recognize is not known. The library came from the immunoSEQ multiplex PCR assay. TCRdb mirrors the immuneACCESS table, restricted to in-frame sequences. Some clones are absent from its copies; in checked studies, under half trace to an unresolved V gene, and the reason for the others is unknown. The sample data list 30,000 to 40,000 clones, and approximately 70% of these were observed just once. Together, the top ten hold under 25% of the sample.

The sample here was CD4+ T cells from PBMCs cultured with SARS-CoV-2 spike peptides, taken before COVID-19 vaccination. The cell subset or site label, as the study defines it: SARS-CoV-2 spike overlapping peptide pool stimulation. These receptors came from a human donor who received a COVID-19 vaccine.

This rearrangement joins TRBV7-8 to TRBJ2-5, with D perhaps TRBD2 (5 bases). The ends were cut back, 5 bases at V and 4 bases at J, with 14 bases in the middle. CDR3 length: 14 amino acids. CDR1 and CDR2 from the germline V gene are SGHVS and FQNEAQ. CDR3 DNA: TGTGCCAGCAGCGCAGCCGGACTCGCAGAGACCCAGTACTTC. This encodes CASSAAGLAETQYF.

This chain joins TRBV28 and TRBJ1-1; 9 bases line up with TRBD1. V was pared by 10 bases and J by 1 base, with 13 bases of the junction left unmatched. Germline V CDR1 and CDR2: MDHEN, SYDVKM. The CDR3 extends over 16 amino acids. As DNA, the CDR3 is TGTGCCACTTACAGACAGGGGGTGGTTCGGAACACTGAAGCTTTCTTT. It encodes CATYRQGVVRNTEAFF.

The chain links TRBV7-9 to TRBJ1-1; D not certain. Trimming pared 2 bases from V and 0 bases from J, leaving 7 bases between. CDR1 SEHNR and CDR2 FQNEAQ come from the germline V gene (reference sequence). The CDR3 length is 14 residues. The CDR3 spells CASSLTVMNTEAFF. In DNA form, the CDR3 reads TGTGCCAGCAGCTTAACAGTTATGAACACTGAAGCTTTCTTT.

The CDR3 DNA sequence: TGTGCCAGCTCACCCCAGGGGGCAAAGGAAGCTTTCTTT. Protein product: CASSPQGAKEAFF. This chain links TRBV18 with TRBJ1-1; TRBD1 matches 8 bases. Germline assignment: CDR1 KGHSH and CDR2 LQKENI. The CDR3 is 13 amino acids. The V segment lost 3 bases and the J segment 8 bases; nucleotides outside the gene matches: 5.

The CDR3 here is CATRDGALNTEAFF. CDR3 nucleotide sequence: TGTGCCACACGAGACGGCGCACTTAACACTGAAGCTTTCTTT. The chain carries TRBV19 and TRBJ1-1; D gene ambiguous. Trimming left V 10 bases short and J 2 bases short, with 17 bases between. The germline V gene has CDR1 LNHDA and CDR2 SQIVND (reference sequence). This CDR3 is built from 14 residues.

The chain couples TRBV6-5 to TRBJ1-2; 7 bases align to TRBD1. The CDR3 is 14 residues long. Germline V gene lookup returns CDR1 MNHEY and CDR2 SVGAGI. The V gene end was trimmed by 5 bases and the J gene end by 4 bases; junction bases not matched to a gene: 7. The DNA of the CDR3 is TGTGCCAGCAGTCCGGGCCCAGGGGGCTATGGCTACACCTTC. Translated, it gives CASSPGPGGYGYTF.

This clone showed up just a few times. The rearrangement uses TRBV5-6 and TRBJ1-6, with TRBD1 as a possible D gene (6 bases). CDR3 length: 16 amino acids. V was shortened by 3 bases and J by 7 bases, with 17 bases between the two germline ends. Looked up from germline, CDR1 is SGHDT and CDR2 is YYEEEE. CDR3 sequence: CASSWGLIGPNSPLHF. CDR3 nucleotides: TGTGCCAGCAGCTGGGGGCTTATTGGCCCCAATTCACCCCTCCACTTT.

This chain links TRBV27 with TRBJ2-5, with unresolved D. The CDR3 totals 14 residues. The ends were cut back, 1 base at V and 4 bases at J, with 10 bases in the middle. The germline CDR1 and CDR2 sequences are MNHEY and SMNVEV (reference sequence). CDR3: CASSLYGRAETQYF. DNA of the CDR3: TGTGCCAGCAGTTTATATGGTAGGGCAGAGACCCAGTACTTC.

The chain links TRBV2 to TRBJ1-1; D is perhaps TRBD1 (6 bases). Trimming took off 9 bases at V and 6 bases at J, with 14 bases between the two ends. Germline V gene sequence: CDR1 SNHLY, CDR2 FYNNEI. This CDR3 spans 12 amino acids. For the CDR3, the DNA is TGTGCCAGTCAAGCCGGACAGTCTGAAGCTTTCTTT. This encodes CASQAGQSEAFF.

The gene calls are TRBV19 and TRBJ2-5; D not resolved. The V and J ends lost 1 base and 0 bases respectively, with 9 bases between them. The germline CDR1 and CDR2 sequences are LNHDA and SQIVND (reference sequence). CDR3 size: 15 residues. Here the CDR3 reads CASSIGPNNQETQYF. CDR3 coding DNA: TGTGCCAGTAGTATAGGCCCGAATAACCAAGAGACCCAGTACTTC.

V usage is TRBV14 and J usage is TRBJ2-7; D unresolved. The CDR3 spans 13 residues. The V gene lost 4 bases and the J gene lost 3 bases, with 10 bases spanning the gap. Germline loops: CDR1 SGHDN, CDR2 FVKESK. CDR3 nucleotide sequence: TGTGCCAGCAGCCCTGGACGGTACTACGAGCAGTACTTC. This encodes CASSPGRYYEQYF.

The CDR3 DNA follows: TGTGCCAGCAGCGTAGGTCCGGGGGAGACCTACGAGCAGTACTTC. This codes for CASSVGPGETYEQYF. The rearrangement uses TRBV9 and TRBJ2-7; a possible D gene is TRBD2 (6 bases). The CDR3 totals 15 residues. Trimming took off 0 bases at V and 2 bases at J, with 12 bases between the two ends. Germline V gene sequence: CDR1 SGDLS, CDR2 YYNGEE.

Note on this clone: This sample also contains other DNA sequences that code for the same CDR3. The chain uses TRBV19 and TRBJ1-4, with 9 positions matching TRBD1. Trimming removed 2 bases from V and 8 bases from J; junction bases left unmatched: 6. The CDR3 is 15 residues long. Germline loops: CDR1 LNHDA, CDR2 SQIVND (reference sequence). CDR3 sequence: CASSIMGQGGEKLFF. CDR3 nucleotide sequence: TGTGCCAGTAGTATAATGGGACAGGGAGGGGAAAAACTGTTTTTT.

The chain carries TRBV18 and TRBJ1-2, with D unclear. The CDR3 totals 14 residues. Germline CDR1 and CDR2: KGHSH and LQKENI. Trimming pared 0 bases from V and 6 bases from J, leaving 11 bases between. CDR3: CASSPPRIGDGYTF. As DNA, the CDR3 is TGTGCCAGCTCACCACCAAGGATTGGGGATGGCTACACCTTC.

The chain joins TRBV6-2 or TRBV6-3 to TRBJ2-7; D is undetermined. The germline gives CDR1 MNHEY, CDR2 SVGEGT. V was trimmed by 2 bases and J by 1 base, leaving 9 bases between them. This CDR3 is built from 14 residues. CDR3 bases: TGTGCCAGCAGTTACCCCCCCGGGTCCTACGAGCAGTACTTC. Residues: CASSYPPGSYEQYF.

This rearrangement joins TRBV5-1 to TRBJ2-1; the match to TRBD2 covers 15 bases. J gave up 4 bases and V 4 bases, and 12 bases lay outside the gene matches. The CDR3 consists of 19 residues. Germline values: CDR1 SGHRS, CDR2 YFSETQ. CDR3 nucleotide sequence: TGCGCCAGCAGCCTTGCAGGGACTAGCGGGGGGCCGGGTTACAATGAGCAGTTCTTC. Translated, it gives CASSLAGTSGGPGYNEQFF.

The V and J genes are TRBV5-6 and TRBJ2-7, with D perhaps TRBD2 (5 bases). The ends were cut back, 3 bases at V and 9 bases at J, with 10 bases in the middle. Germline CDR1 SGHDT, CDR2 YYEEEE. The CDR3 has 11 residues. CDR3 sequence (DNA): TGTGCCAGCAGCTCCCCCGGAGGGCAGTACTTC. This gives the protein CASSSPGGQYF.

This clone was observed a handful of times. This chain joins TRBV5-4 and TRBJ1-1, with D possibly being TRBD1 (5 bases). The CDR3 spans 14 residues. V shed 0 bases and J shed 1 base, with 7 bases lying between them. Looked up from germline, CDR1 is SGHNT and CDR2 is YYREEE (reference sequence). CDR3 nucleotide sequence: TGTGCCAGCAGCTTGGGCGGACAGAACACTGAAGCTTTCTTT. Its protein is CASSLGGQNTEAFF.

The genes are TRBV6-5 and TRBJ1-4; D may be TRBD1 (5 bases). Germline V lookup: CDR1 MNHEY, CDR2 SVGAGI. The CDR3 consists of 13 residues. V gave up 6 bases and J gave up 8 bases, with 13 bases separating them. In DNA, the CDR3 is TGTGCCAGCAGCCTCCTGGACACAGAAAAACTGTTTTTT. This codes for CASSLLDTEKLFF.

This clone was picked up a small number of times. The rearrangement uses TRBV7-2 and TRBJ2-7; no firm D call. The CDR3 extends over 14 amino acids. Germline CDR1 reads SGHTA; CDR2 reads FQGNSA. Trimming shortened V by 4 bases and J by 3 bases, and 13 bases separated the two germline ends. The DNA of the CDR3 is TGTGCCAGCAGCTCGGTTTATGGGCTCTACGAGCAGTACTTC. It specifies CASSSVYGLYEQYF.

This clone was counted a single time. The DNA for the CDR3 is TGCAGCGTTGCCGACTCAAATCAGCCCCAGCATTTT. Its translation is CSVADSNQPQHF. The chain has TRBV29-1 and TRBJ1-5; D call uncertain. Trimming stripped 4 bases from V and 4 bases from J, with 8 bases between. CDR3 length equals 12 residues. Germline lookup yields CDR1 SQVTM and CDR2 ANQGSEA.

The chain combines TRBV7-2 with TRBJ2-2; TRBD2 aligns across 9 bases. The CDR3 sequence is 14 residues long. CDR1 and CDR2 (germline): SGHTA, FQGNSA. Trimming removed 2 bases from V and 5 bases from J; junction bases left unmatched: 0. CDR3 nucleotides: TGTGCCAGCAGCTTACTAGCGGGGACCGGGGAGCTGTTTTTT. Its protein is CASSLLAGTGELFF.

The count of this clone is one. The chain couples TRBV25-1 to TRBJ1-3; possibly TRBD1 for D (5 bases). Per germline, CDR1 MGHDK and CDR2 SYGVNS. The CDR3 length is 14 residues. The germline V and J ends were trimmed by 5 bases and 2 bases, with 10 bases remaining between them. The CDR3 is CASSQGIAGNTIYF. The CDR3 DNA reads as TGTGCCAGCAGTCAGGGAATTGCTGGAAACACCATATATTTT.

This clone appeared a few times. The chain joins TRBV7-2 to TRBJ1-2; 7 nucleotides agree with TRBD1. V gave up 5 bases and J gave up 8 bases; unmatched junction bases: 14. The CDR3 length is 15 residues. Germline loops: CDR1 SGHTA, CDR2 FQGNSA. The CDR3 DNA is TGTGCCAGCAGCCCCTATCGGACTCACAGGGGAGGCTACACCTTC. As protein: CASSPYRTHRGGYTF.

The V call is TRBV7-2, the J call TRBJ2-2, with 15 nucleotides matching TRBD2. Germline V gene sequence: CDR1 SGHTA, CDR2 FQGNSA. The CDR3 is made up of 17 amino acids. Trimming took 5 bases from V and 7 from J; bases not matched to a gene: 8. For the CDR3, the DNA is TGTGCCAGCAGCCCTCAAGGACTAGCGGGGGGGATCGGGGAGCTGTTTTTT. It translates to CASSPQGLAGGIGELFF. Full variable domain (missing parts from reference TRBV7-2 and TRBJ2-2): GAGVSQSPSNKVTEKGKDVELRCDPISGHTALYWYRQSLGQGLEFLIYFQGNSAPDKSGLPSDRFSAERTGGSVSTLTIQRTQQEDSAVYLCASSPQGLAGGIGELFFGEGSRLTVL.

The gene calls are TRBV29-1 and TRBJ1-1; D gene unclear. The CDR3 is made up of 11 amino acids. CDR1 is SQVTM, CDR2 ANQGSEA, per germline. The V end lost 7 bases, the J end lost 11 bases, and 17 bases lay between the germline ends. CDR3 amino acids: CSGLREVVAFF. The DNA for the CDR3 is TGCAGCGGCTTACGCGAGGTCGTGGCTTTCTTT.

This clone was picked up a small number of times. The rearrangement joins TRBV3-1 (or the pseudogene TRBV3-2) to TRBJ1-2, with TRBD1 as a possible D gene (6 bases). In germline, CDR1 is LGHDT, CDR2 YNNKEL (reference sequence). The CDR3 covers 13 residues. V gave up 2 bases and J gave up 8 bases, with 12 bases separating them. CDR3 DNA sequence: TGTGCCAGCAGCCAATACAGGGTAGAAGGCTACACCTTC. This encodes CASSQYRVEGYTF.

This clone was counted between two and nine times. CDR3 bases: TGTGCCAGCAGTTTAGAAGTCAGATCCGGGCAGCCCCAGCATTTT. It is translated as CASSLEVRSGQPQHF. This chain links TRBV27 with TRBJ1-5; D gene unclear. V was clipped by 2 bases and J by 7 bases, with 15 bases between them. The CDR3 length is 15 residues. Germline values: CDR1 MNHEY, CDR2 SMNVEV (reference sequence).

The V gene is TRBV28, the J gene TRBJ2-6; D uncertain. The length of the CDR3 is 15 residues. Germline CDR1 reads MDHEN; CDR2 reads SYDVKM. Trimming took 5 bases from V and 0 from J, leaving 8 bases between them. The CDR3 sequence is CASSLRSSGANVLTF. The CDR3 bases are TGTGCCAGCAGTCTTCGGAGCTCTGGGGCCAACGTCCTGACTTTC.

This rearrangement joins TRBV6-5 to TRBJ2-5; D ambiguous. The V gene's germline CDR1 is MNHEY and CDR2 SVGAGI. The germline V and J ends were trimmed by 5 bases and 5 bases, with 6 bases remaining between them. The CDR3 is made up of 11 amino acids. CDR3: CASSTKETQYF. CDR3 nucleotides: TGTGCCAGCAGTACCAAGGAGACCCAGTACTTC.

This rearrangement joins TRBV12-5 to TRBJ1-1; D remains unclear. With 5 bases removed from V and 10 bases from J, the gap between germline ends came to 20 bases. Per germline, CDR1 LGHNT and CDR2 FRNRAP. This CDR3 is 14 amino acids long. CDR3: CASGPNGVWAGAFF. CDR3 bases: TGTGCTAGTGGTCCCAATGGGGTTTGGGCTGGAGCTTTCTTT. The whole variable domain, remainder taken from reference TRBV12-5 and TRBJ1-1, is DARVTQTPRHKVTEMGQEVTMRCQPILGHNTVFWYRQTMMQGLELLAYFRNRAPLDDSGMPKDRFSAEMPDATLATLKIQPSEPRDSAVYFCASGPNGVWAGAFFGQGTRLTVV.

V and J are TRBV30 and TRBJ1-1, with 9 bases lining up with TRBD1. This CDR3 has 15 residues. Germline V lookup: CDR1 GTSNPN, CDR2 SVGIG (reference sequence). V was clipped by 3 bases and J by 5 bases; unmatched bases: 10. The DNA of the CDR3 is TGTGCCTGGAGGAAACAGGGGGCAGAAGGGACTGAAGCTTTCTTT. Amino acid sequence: CAWRKQGAEGTEAFF.